Shown below are 17 T cell receptor beta chains from a single sample sequenced in a study of cytomegalovirus exposure and HLA in healthy donors (dated by TCRdb to about 2017). To prepare the library, the immunoSEQ multiplex PCR assay was applied. TCRdb re-hosts the immuneACCESS table, in-frame sequences only. Its copies lack some clones; in the studies checked, an unresolved V gene accounts for under half of them, and the cause for the rest is not known. The sample table contains roughly 330,000 clones; only one count was recorded for about 85% of them. The ten largest make up about 1% of the sample. The sequencing input was PBMCs. All receptors come from a woman aged 25 to 45 in good health and CMV-seropositive.

V usage is TRBV2 and J usage is TRBJ1-5; 9 bases line up with TRBD1. This CDR3 has 16 amino acids. Trimming cost V 2 bases and J 3 bases; bases outside gene matches: 5. Germline assignment: CDR1 SNHLY and CDR2 FYNNEI. The CDR3 DNA reads as TGTGCCAGCAGTGAATTTGGGACAGGGTACAATCAGCCCCAGCATTTT. It codes for CASSEFGTGYNQPQHF.

This clone has only one observation. The rearrangement links TRBV6-1 to TRBJ1-1; 9 bases line up with TRBD1. The CDR3 sequence is 16 residues long. Germline trimming cut 2 bases from V and 1 base from J; bases unmatched to any gene: 5. The V gene's germline CDR1 is MNHNS and CDR2 SASEGT. The CDR3 bases are TGTGCCAGCAGTGAAAAACCGGGACAGGGGAACACTGAAGCTTTCTTT. The encoded protein is CASSEKPGQGNTEAFF.

CDR3 region: CASSQVLVARGYTF. CDR3 coding DNA: TGCGCCAGCAGCCAAGTATTAGTGGCCAGGGGCTACACCTTC. J is TRBJ1-2 and V is TRBV4-3; D call uncertain. CDR1 is LGHNA and CDR2 is YSLEER in the germline V gene. CDR3 length: 14 amino acids. V lost 1 base and J 8 bases, leaving 14 bases between the germline ends.

The chain joins TRBV6-4 to TRBJ2-3; D perhaps matches TRBD2 (5 bases). Germline CDR1 MRHNA, CDR2 SNTAGT. V was clipped by 3 bases and J by 0 bases, with 10 bases between them. The CDR3 covers 15 residues. The CDR3 DNA is TGTGCCAGCAGTGATCGAAGCGGTAGCACAGATACGCAGTATTTT. Translating gives CASSDRSGSTDTQYF.

The chain recombines TRBV30 with TRBJ1-5; D gene ambiguous. Trimming took off 8 bases at V and 4 bases at J, with 12 bases between the two ends. The germline V gene encodes CDR1 GTSNPN and CDR2 SVGIG (reference sequence). The CDR3 runs 12 residues. This chain's CDR3 is CAVGQVNQPQHF. The CDR3 nucleotides are TGTGCCGTCGGGCAGGTTAATCAGCCCCAGCATTTT.

The genes are TRBV19 and TRBJ2-1; D perhaps matches TRBD1 (6 bases). The germline gives CDR1 LNHDA, CDR2 SQIVND (reference sequence). This CDR3 contains 14 residues. V was clipped by 3 bases and J by 5 bases, with 11 bases between them. CDR3 loop: CASSIEDSNNEQFF. As DNA, the CDR3 is TGTGCCAGTAGTATCGAGGACAGCAACAATGAGCAGTTCTTC.

The rearrangement uses TRBV6-5 and TRBJ1-2, with 7 bases matching TRBD1. Losses at the gene ends were 10 bases for V and 10 bases for J; bases not matched to a gene: 15. Looked up from germline, CDR1 is MNHEY and CDR2 is SVGAGI. CDR3 length: 13 amino acids. CDR3 region: CATSQWTGRTYTF. CDR3 sequence (DNA): TGTGCCACCTCCCAGTGGACAGGACGCACCTACACCTTC.

The chain links TRBV2 to TRBJ2-1; D is possibly TRBD1 (6 bases). V lost 6 bases and J 9 bases, leaving 12 bases between the germline ends. The CDR3 totals 12 residues. Germline assignment: CDR1 SNHLY and CDR2 FYNNEI. The CDR3 region has the DNA TGTGCCAGCAGCCACCAGGGGTTTGAGCAGTTCTTC. This sequence encodes CASSHQGFEQFF.

The chain links TRBV5-1 to TRBJ2-1; 9 nucleotides align to TRBD2. Germline V gene sequence: CDR1 SGHRS, CDR2 YFSETQ. V shed 4 bases and J 5 bases; nucleotides not matched to a gene: 1. CDR3 size: 13 residues. The CDR3, as DNA: TGCGCCAGCAGCCAGCGGGGGGACAATGAGCAGTTCTTC. Translation: CASSQRGDNEQFF.

The rearrangement joins TRBV4-3 to TRBJ1-1; D call uncertain. The CDR3 contains 16 residues. The ends were cut back, 0 bases at V and 1 base at J, with 12 bases in the middle. Germline V gene data show CDR1 as LGHNA and CDR2 as YSLEER. The DNA for the CDR3 is TGCGCCAGCAGCCAAGAAGTGGGAGGGCCGAACACTGAAGCTTTCTTT. Encoded protein: CASSQEVGGPNTEAFF.

The chain joins TRBV6-1 to TRBJ2-3; weak D call: TRBD1 (6 bases). The length of the CDR3 is 15 residues. With 4 bases removed from V and 1 base from J, the gap between germline ends came to 12 bases. In germline, CDR1 is MNHNS, CDR2 SASEGT. CDR3 coding DNA: TGTGCCAGCAGTGCGGACCGGACAGGCACAGATACGCAGTATTTT. Translation: CASSADRTGTDTQYF.

This sequence joins TRBV4-3 and TRBJ2-7; TRBD2 matches 8 bases. Germline V lookup: CDR1 LGHNA, CDR2 YSLEER. Trimming took 0 bases from V and 7 from J; bases not matched to a gene: 8. The CDR3 is 15 residues long. In DNA, the CDR3 is TGCGCCAGCAGCCAAGATGTCAGCGGGAGAGGGGAGCAGTACTTC. Translation: CASSQDVSGRGEQYF.

The V and J genes are TRBV6-5 and TRBJ1-1, with 7 bases aligning to TRBD1. The CDR3 is 13 residues long. CDR1 and CDR2 (germline): MNHEY, SVGAGI. After removal of 6 bases from V and 7 bases from J, the junction contained 8 bases not matched to a gene. The CDR3 sequence: CASRANRGGEAFF. The CDR3 bases are TGTGCCAGCAGAGCTAACAGGGGAGGTGAAGCTTTCTTT.

The chain uses TRBV30 and TRBJ2-7; TRBD1 might be the D (6 bases). V gave up 0 bases and J gave up 1 base, with 31 bases separating them. The V gene's germline CDR1 is GTSNPN and CDR2 SVGIG (reference sequence). This CDR3 contains 21 residues. As DNA, the CDR3 is TGTGCCTGGAGTGTCGGATTATGGGGTGGGACATCAAGGGTCGGATCCTACGAGCAGTACTTC. This codes for CAWSVGLWGGTSRVGSYEQYF.

The V call is TRBV19, the J call TRBJ1-3; 8 nucleotides line up with TRBD1. Germline CDR1 LNHDA, CDR2 SQIVND (reference sequence). V was clipped by 3 bases and J by 4 bases; unmatched bases: 5. The CDR3 runs to 15 residues. The chain's CDR3 is CASSMPDRAGNTIYF. For the CDR3, the DNA is TGTGCCAGTAGTATGCCGGACAGGGCCGGAAACACCATATATTTT.

The chain couples TRBV5-4 to TRBJ2-5; 8 bases are shared with TRBD2. The CDR3 is 15 amino acids. CDR1 and CDR2 from the germline V gene are SGHNT and YYREEE (reference sequence). Trimming took 1 base from V and 3 from J; bases not matched to a gene: 5. The CDR3, as DNA: TGTGCCAGCAGCTTGTTGGGGCGGGGGGAAGAGACCCAGTACTTC. It translates to CASSLLGRGEETQYF. Together with reference TRBV5-4 and TRBJ2-5, the CDR3 gives the full variable domain: ETGVTQSPTHLIKTRGQQVTLRCSSQSGHNTVSWYQQALGQGPQFIFQYYREEENGRGNFPPRFSGLQFPNYSSELNVNALELDDSALYLCASSLLGRGEETQYFGPGTRLLVL.

The V call is TRBV5-1, the J call TRBJ2-7; TRBD1 aligns across 7 bases. Unmatched junction bases numbered 13, after V lost 3 bases and J lost 7 bases. The V gene's germline CDR1 is SGHRS and CDR2 YFSETQ. The CDR3 has 15 residues. CDR3 in amino acids: CASSSGTALLDEQYF. The CDR3 DNA follows: TGCGCCAGCAGCTCAGGGACAGCCCTCTTGGATGAGCAGTACTTC. Full variable domain (rest looked up from reference TRBV5-1 and TRBJ2-7): KAGVTQTPRYLIKTRGQQVTLSCSPISGHRSVSWYQQTPGQGLQFLFEYFSETQRNKGNFPGRFSGRQFSNSRSEMNVSTLELGDSALYLCASSSGTALLDEQYFGPGTRLTVT.